One and the same sample provided the 7 T cell receptor beta chains below, sequenced in a study of tumor and adjacent non-tumor tissue in lung cancer. TCRbeta libraries were built with three rounds of nested PCR, modified from ARM-PCR. TCRdb itself ran the multiplex PCR reads through MiXCR, one entry per CDR3 protein. The sample has some 99,000 distinct CDR3 sequences, 50% to 70% seen once. The template was RNA from unsorted bulk tissue. The normal lung tissue was taken more than 3 cm from the tumor edge. Material: distant non-tumor lung tissue. The receptors here all came from a man aged 55-75 years with non-small cell lung cancer.

Notes on this clonotype: One end of the junction does not line up with germline, which may come from a read error. This rearrangement joins TRBV5-4 to TRBJ2-1; D is uncertain. The CDR3 spans 14 residues. The germline gives CDR1 SGHNT, CDR2 YYREEE (reference sequence). CDR3 amino acids: CGSSLVGQNNEQFF. CDR3 in DNA: TGCGGCAGCAGCTTGGTCGGGCAGAACAATGAGCAGTTCTTC. Combining the CDR3 with reference TRBV5-4 and TRBJ2-1 gives the whole variable domain ETGVTQSPTHLIKTRGQQVTLRCSSQSGHNTVSWYQQALGQGPQFIFQYYREEENGRGNFPPRFSGLQFPNYSSELNVNALELDDSALYLCGSSLVGQNNEQFFGPGTRLTVL.

V is TRBV12-3 or TRBV12-4 and J is TRBJ2-5; TRBD1 agrees at 9 bases. V lost 5 bases to trimming and J lost 5 bases; unmatched junction nucleotides: 9. The CDR3 extends over 15 amino acids. The CDR3 loop reads CASSRTGGAWETQYF. In DNA, the CDR3 is TGTGCCAGCAGTAGAACAGGGGGCGCCTGGGAGACCCAGTACTTC.

About this clonotype: In this CDR3 the conserved last residue, phenylalanine or tryptophan, is missing, so a read error is likely. This rearrangement joins TRBV11-3 to TRBJ2-5, with D possibly TRBD1 on 5 matching bases. The CDR3 spans 15 residues. The germline gives CDR1 SGHNT, CDR2 YENEEA. The CDR3 coding sequence is TGTGCGAGCAGCTTAGAGACAAGGGGCAAGGAGACCCAGTACTAC. Translating it yields CASSLETRGKETQYY.

To note about this clonotype: This may be a read error: a much more frequent sequence differs by one nucleotide. The rearrangement links TRBV5-1 to TRBJ2-7, with D maybe TRBD1 (5 bases). CDR1 and CDR2 from the germline V gene are SGHRS and YFSETQ. The CDR3 consists of 11 residues. The CDR3 DNA reads as TGCGTCAGCAGCTTAAGGGGCGAGCAGTACTTC. Translated: CVSSLRGEQYF.

To note about this clonotype: Mismatch with germline at one junction end may stem from a read error. This chain uses TRBV12-3 or TRBV12-4 with TRBJ2-3; D call uncertain. This CDR3 contains 11 residues. The CDR3 DNA sequence: TGTGACAGCAGTTTGGGGGATACGCAGTATTTT. This translates into CDSSLGDTQYF.

This clonotype turned up a few times. A much bigger clone sits one base away, suggesting this may be a read error. J is TRBJ2-3 and V is TRBV20-1, with TRBD1 as a possible D gene (5 bases). The V and J ends lost 5 bases and 4 bases respectively, with 7 bases between them. The CDR3 contains 11 residues. The germline V gene encodes CDR1 DFQATT and CDR2 SNEGSKA (reference sequence). The CDR3 is CSAGQADTQYF. In DNA, the CDR3 is TGCAGTGCTGGACAAGCAGATACGCAGTATTTT.

A word on this clonotype: This clone may be a read error of a much larger clone one base away. The chain is built from TRBV6-5 and TRBJ2-1; TRBD2 might be the D (6 bases). The CDR3 is 13 amino acids. The germline V gene encodes CDR1 MNHEY and CDR2 SVGAGI. CDR3 region: CASNYTRTTEQFF. Written as DNA, the CDR3 is TGTGCCAGCAATTACACCCGGACTACTGAGCAGTTCTTC.